These 25 T cell receptor beta chains originate from one sample sequenced in a study of blood T cell repertoires in COVID-19. Assay used: immunoSEQ multiplex PCR; TCRdb lists only in-frame clones, some missing. The sample lists approximately 230,000 clones; approximately 90% were seen once. Sequenced input: peripheral blood. The origin of the receptors is a woman aged 25 to 39 with COVID-19, enrolled during active disease.

The chain couples TRBV19 to TRBJ2-4, with a weak D call TRBD1 (7 bases). Trimming removed 3 bases at V and 9 bases at J, with 21 bases between. Germline V lookup: CDR1 LNHDA, CDR2 SQIVND (reference sequence). This CDR3 contains 16 residues. The CDR3 spells CASSITGDSSIAIQYF. The CDR3 nucleotides read TGTGCCAGTAGTATTACAGGGGACTCCTCGATCGCCATTCAGTACTTC. Filled out from reference TRBV19 and TRBJ2-4, the complete variable domain reads DGGITQSPKYLFRKEGQNVTLSCEQNLNHDAMYWYRQDPGQGLRLIYYSQIVNDFQKGDIAEGYSVSREKKESFPLTVTSAQKNPTAFYLCASSITGDSSIAIQYFGAGTRLSVL.

This sequence joins TRBV4-3 and TRBJ2-6, with 10 bases that match TRBD1. Trimming removed 3 bases from V and 4 bases from J; junction bases left unmatched: 12. Germline assignment: CDR1 LGHNA and CDR2 YSLEER. This CDR3 region has 19 residues. CDR3 sequence reads: CASSQYSGGTGAGANVLTF. The DNA for the CDR3 is TGCGCCAGCAGCCAGTATAGCGGCGGGACAGGGGCAGGGGCCAACGTCCTGACTTTC.

The chain employs TRBV11-2 and TRBJ1-6, with a possible D match to TRBD1 (6 bases). In germline, CDR1 is SGHAT, CDR2 FQNNGV. This CDR3 comprises 17 residues. V shed 3 bases and J shed 4 bases, with 16 bases lying between them. CDR3 residues: CASSLLTGTQYNSPLHF. The DNA for the CDR3 is TGTGCCAGCAGCTTGTTAACAGGGACCCAATATAATTCACCCCTCCACTTT.

J is TRBJ1-3 and V is TRBV5-1; 7 positions agree with TRBD1. The CDR3 consists of 17 residues. Germline V gene data show CDR1 as SGHRS and CDR2 as YFSETQ. V shed 0 bases, J shed 4 bases, and the junction held 10 bases outside the gene matches. CDR3 loop: CASSLGPNQGEGNTIYF. CDR3 bases: TGCGCCAGCAGCTTGGGTCCCAACCAGGGGGAAGGAAACACCATATATTTT.

This chain uses TRBV3-1 (or the pseudogene TRBV3-2) with TRBJ2-7; unclear D gene. The V gene's germline CDR1 is LGHDT and CDR2 YNNKEL (reference sequence). The V end lost 0 bases, the J end lost 1 base, and 10 bases lay between the germline ends. The CDR3 is 15 residues long. This CDR3 reads CASSQDNGLSYEQYF. The CDR3 DNA sequence: TGTGCCAGCAGCCAAGATAACGGTCTATCCTACGAGCAGTACTTC.

J is TRBJ2-7 and V is TRBV3-1 (or the pseudogene TRBV3-2); a possible D gene is TRBD2 (6 bases). The CDR3 is 13 amino acids. Trimming removed 3 bases at V and 7 bases at J, with 13 bases between. Germline CDR1 reads LGHDT; CDR2 reads YNNKEL (reference sequence). The CDR3 spells CASSHRDSLEQYF. CDR3 in DNA: TGTGCCAGCAGCCACCGGGACTCGTTAGAGCAGTACTTC.

This sequence joins TRBV4-3 and TRBJ2-3, with TRBD1 identical over 8 bases. Germline V CDR1 and CDR2: LGHNA, YSLEER. The CDR3 sequence is 16 residues long. V was pared by 2 bases and J by 6 bases, with 10 bases of the junction left unmatched. CDR3 amino acids: CASSQTDWTGYDTQYF. The CDR3 DNA reads as TGCGCCAGCAGCCAAACAGATTGGACAGGGTATGATACGCAGTATTTT.

V gene TRBV12-3 or TRBV12-4 combines with J gene TRBJ1-2; a weak D match, TRBD1 (5 bases). The CDR3 has 11 amino acids. Trimming took off 7 bases at V and 8 bases at J, with 11 bases between the two ends. The CDR3 here is CASTIDSGYTF. For the CDR3, the DNA is TGTGCCAGCACCATTGACAGCGGCTACACCTTC.

The chain links TRBV18 to TRBJ2-5; no clear D. This CDR3 has 11 amino acids. With 6 bases removed from V and 3 bases from J, the gap between germline ends came to 5 bases. Germline values: CDR1 KGHSH, CDR2 LQKENI. Here the CDR3 reads CASSLEETQYF. CDR3 sequence (DNA): TGTGCCAGCTCCCTTGAAGAGACCCAGTACTTC.

The chain carries TRBV25-1 and TRBJ2-5; 7 positions match TRBD1. Per germline, CDR1 MGHDK and CDR2 SYGVNS. V lost 6 bases to trimming and J lost 3 bases; unmatched junction nucleotides: 1. The CDR3 length is 12 residues. CDR3 loop: CASSQGEETQYF. In nucleotides, the CDR3 is TGTGCCAGCAGCCAGGGGGAAGAGACCCAGTACTTC. Together with reference TRBV25-1 and TRBJ2-5, the CDR3 gives the full variable domain: EADIYQTPRYLVIGTGKKITLECSQTMGHDKMYWYQQDPGMELHLIHYSYGVNSTEKGDLSSESTVSRIRTEHFPLTLESARPSHTSQYLCASSQGEETQYFGPGTRLLVL.

The V call is TRBV9, the J call TRBJ1-2; 12 bases fit TRBD1. The length of the CDR3 is 15 residues. V shed 3 bases and J 8 bases; nucleotides not matched to a gene: 8. Germline V lookup: CDR1 SGDLS, CDR2 YYNGEE. CDR3 loop: CASSGGQGASKGYTF. CDR3 nucleotide sequence: TGTGCCAGCAGCGGGGGACAGGGGGCCTCGAAAGGCTACACCTTC.

The rearrangement links TRBV10-1 to TRBJ2-1, with TRBD1 matching 12 bases. This CDR3 comprises 17 residues. The germline gives CDR1 WNHNN, CDR2 SYGVQD (reference sequence). Trimming cost V 0 bases and J 8 bases; bases outside gene matches: 8. For the CDR3, the DNA is TGCGCCAGCAGTGAGTCGTTAGGGACAGGGGGCGCGTATGAGCAGTTCTTC. Translating gives CASSESLGTGGAYEQFF.

This sequence joins TRBV14 and TRBJ2-2, with D tentatively TRBD1 (5 bases). The germline V and J ends were trimmed by 5 bases and 3 bases, with 7 bases remaining between them. CDR1 is SGHDN, CDR2 FVKESK, per germline. CDR3 length equals 13 residues. CDR3 residues: CASSRGYTGELFF. CDR3 bases: TGTGCCAGCAGCAGGGGATACACCGGGGAGCTGTTTTTT. Full variable domain (outside the CDR3, taken from reference TRBV14 and TRBJ2-2): EAGVTQFPSHSVIEKGQTVTLRCDPISGHDNLYWYRRVMGKEIKFLLHFVKESKQDESGMPNNRFLAERTGGTYSTLKVQPAELEDSGVYFCASSRGYTGELFFGEGSRLTVL.

This chain connects TRBV6-4 to TRBJ1-1, with D unclear. V lost 6 bases and J lost 4, with 15 bases in between. Germline loops: CDR1 MRHNA, CDR2 SNTAGT. This CDR3 spans 14 amino acids. The CDR3 loop reads CASRDSDRGTEAFF. CDR3 nucleotides: TGTGCCAGCAGGGATAGTGACCGGGGCACTGAAGCTTTCTTT.

The J gene is TRBJ1-2, the V gene TRBV27, with 8 bases lining up with TRBD1. The junction had 6 bases not matched to a gene; V was cut back by 6 bases and J by 3 bases. The CDR3 is made up of 14 amino acids. The germline V gene has CDR1 MNHEY and CDR2 SMNVEV (reference sequence). The CDR3 reads CASRKQTGDYGYTF. As DNA, the CDR3 is TGTGCCAGCAGAAAGCAGACAGGGGACTATGGCTACACCTTC.

The rearrangement links TRBV19 to TRBJ1-5; 11 bases align to TRBD1. Looked up from germline, CDR1 is LNHDA and CDR2 is SQIVND (reference sequence). The length of the CDR3 is 18 residues. The V and J ends lost 4 bases and 4 bases, in that order; junction bases with no gene match: 12. CDR3: CASSRRDRGLGKNQPQHF. In nucleotides, the CDR3 is TGTGCCAGTAGTAGGCGGGACAGGGGGTTAGGTAAAAATCAGCCCCAGCATTTT.

The chain couples TRBV10-3 to TRBJ2-1, with 13 positions matching TRBD2. The J segment lost 9 bases and the V segment lost 3 bases, leaving 8 bases of the junction unmatched. Germline V lookup: CDR1 ENHRY, CDR2 SYGVKD. The CDR3 has 16 amino acids. The CDR3: CAISDMTSGRSGEQFF. The CDR3 coding sequence is TGTGCCATCAGTGATATGACTAGCGGGAGGTCGGGTGAGCAGTTCTTC.

V usage is TRBV7-6 and J usage is TRBJ1-6, with a possible D match to TRBD1 (5 bases). The CDR3 contains 16 residues. Germline CDR1 SGHVS, CDR2 FNYEAQ. V lost 3 bases and J 5 bases, leaving 14 bases between the germline ends. The CDR3: CASSFGQGMDNSPLHF. The CDR3 DNA follows: TGTGCCAGCAGCTTTGGGCAGGGAATGGATAATTCACCCCTCCACTTT.

V and J are TRBV4-3 and TRBJ1-6; D perhaps matches TRBD1 (5 bases). CDR1 and CDR2 from the germline V gene are LGHNA and YSLEER. V gave up 0 bases and J gave up 6 bases, with 12 bases separating them. CDR3 size: 16 residues. The CDR3 DNA is TGCGCCAGCAGCCAAGATGGCGGGGGTACTAATTCACCCCTCCACTTT. As protein: CASSQDGGGTNSPLHF.

The chain carries TRBV5-5 and TRBJ1-4, with TRBD1 identical over 8 bases. Germline values: CDR1 SGHKS, CDR2 YYEKEE (reference sequence). The CDR3 consists of 15 residues. The trim removed 6 bases at V and 8 bases at J, leaving 12 bases unmatched. CDR3 in amino acids: CASTPPGQGGEKLFF. The CDR3 region has the DNA TGTGCCAGCACCCCCCCAGGACAGGGCGGAGAAAAACTGTTTTTT.

CDR3 DNA: TGTGCCAGCAGCCAAGGAACTAGGACAGGGAGAAACATTCAGTACTTC. Its translation is CASSQGTRTGRNIQYF. The chain recombines TRBV3-1 (or the pseudogene TRBV3-2) with TRBJ2-4; 8 bases agree with TRBD1. Germline CDR1 LGHDT, CDR2 YNNKEL (reference sequence). Germline trimming cut 1 base from V and 6 bases from J; bases unmatched to any gene: 8. This CDR3 has 16 residues.

V gene TRBV4-2 combines with J gene TRBJ2-4; D is possibly TRBD2 (6 bases). The CDR3 runs 20 residues. Germline values: CDR1 LGHNA, CDR2 YNFKEQ. V lost 0 bases and J lost 7, with 28 bases in between. CDR3 DNA: TGTGCCAGCAGCCAAGATTATGCTGGGACTTCCCGAGGTAGGAGGAACATTCAGTACTTC. Translation: CASSQDYAGTSRGRRNIQYF.

V and J are TRBV5-1 and TRBJ2-5; a possible D gene is TRBD2 (7 bases). The length of the CDR3 is 15 residues. CDR1 is SGHRS and CDR2 is YFSETQ in the germline V gene. V gave up 0 bases and J gave up 5 bases, with 14 bases separating them. CDR3 coding DNA: TGCGCCAGCAGCTTGGCCCCGGGGGGCGGGGAGACCCAGTACTTC. Its protein is CASSLAPGGGETQYF.

This chain links TRBV24-1 with TRBJ2-5; 12 nucleotides match TRBD2. Germline loops: CDR1 KGHDR, CDR2 SFDVKD. There are 15 residues in the CDR3. J lost 4 bases, V lost 4 bases, and 3 bases had no gene match. CDR3 nucleotide sequence: TGTGCCACCAGTGACCCGGGACTAGCGGGAGAGACCCAGTACTTC. This sequence encodes CATSDPGLAGETQYF.

The rearrangement links TRBV11-3 to TRBJ1-4; D is uncertain. This CDR3 region has 13 residues. The germline gives CDR1 SGHNT, CDR2 YENEEA. Trimming removed 1 base from V and 4 bases from J, with 4 bases in between. The CDR3 region is CASSLVLNEKLFF. For the CDR3, the DNA is TGTGCCAGCAGCTTAGTCCTTAATGAAAAACTGTTTTTT.